Listed below are T cell receptor beta chains from one sample, sequenced in a study of blood T cell repertoires in COVID-19. Sequencing was performed with immunoSEQ multiplex PCR; in TCRdb, only in-frame clones are kept and a portion is missing. Of roughly 100,000 clones listed, about 88% are singletons. The source material was peripheral blood. The source of these receptors is a woman aged 80 or over with acute or convalescent COVID-19. The CDR3 runs from the conserved cysteine through the conserved F or W. The D gene is left open where the match is weak. Some rows have no size entry. The others give once, few or many, or a class for an expanded clone.

V,J,size,D,CDR3,DNA
TRBV28,TRBJ1-2,.,.,CASSLAGALTLYTF,TGTGCCAGCAGTTTAGCAGGGGCCTTGACACTCTACACCTTC
TRBV24-1,TRBJ2-2,once,TRBD1,CATSFGTGLTGELFF,TGTGCCACCTCTTTCGGGACAGGGCTAACCGGGGAGCTGTTTTTT
TRBV24-1,TRBJ2-1,.,.,CATSDPGPVQFF,TGTGCCACCAGTGATCCAGGCCCCGTCCAGTTCTTC
TRBV11-2,TRBJ1-6,.,.,CASSLRTARGAPDNSPLHF,TGTGCCAGCAGCTTAAGGACCGCACGGGGGGCGCCTGATAATTCACCCCTCCACTTT
TRBV29-1,TRBJ2-3,.,TRBD1,CSVDKDRADTQYF,TGCAGCGTTGATAAGGACAGGGCAGATACGCAGTATTTT
TRBV19,TRBJ1-1,.,.,CASTSARHPFEAFF,TGTGCCAGTACCTCCGCCAGGCACCCCTTTGAAGCTTTCTTT
TRBV18,TRBJ1-3,.,TRBD1,CASSPDRGLTGNTIYF,TGTGCCAGCTCACCGGACAGGGGGCTTACTGGAAACACCATATATTTT
TRBV7-2,TRBJ2-1,.,TRBD2,CASSLAQAGGLNEQFF,TGTGCCAGCAGCTTAGCCCAGGCGGGGGGGCTTAATGAGCAGTTCTTC
TRBV11-3,TRBJ1-1,.,TRBD1,CASSRQGANTEAFF,TGTGCCAGCAGCCGACAGGGAGCGAACACTGAAGCTTTCTTT
TRBV29-1,TRBJ2-7,.,.,CSVDPGVGYEQYF,TGCAGCGTTGATCCGGGGGTCGGCTACGAGCAGTACTTC
TRBV28,TRBJ1-2,few,.,CASSFQGVGGYTF,TGTGCCAGCAGTTTTCAAGGGGTAGGAGGCTACACCTTC
TRBV6-6,TRBJ2-7,.,TRBD1,CASSSGTGSGYEQYF,TGTGCCAGCAGTTCCGGGACAGGGTCCGGATACGAGCAGTACTTC
TRBV5-1,TRBJ1-6,.,.,CASSLSRDRNSPLHF,TGCGCCAGCAGCTTGAGCAGGGATCGGAATTCACCCCTCCACTTT
TRBV4-1,TRBJ1-5,few,.,CASSQGVGGKSNQPQHF,TGCGCCAGCAGCCAAGGGGTGGGGGGAAAAAGCAATCAGCCCCAGCATTTT
TRBV7-3,TRBJ2-1,.,TRBD1,CASSIGTVGNEQFF,TGTGCCAGCAGCATCGGGACAGTGGGTAATGAGCAGTTCTTC
TRBV6-2/TRBV6-3,TRBJ1-2,.,TRBD1,CASSPLRQGSNYGYTF,TGTGCCAGCAGCCCGCTCCGACAGGGGTCAAACTATGGCTACACCTTC
TRBV6-6,TRBJ1-2,.,.,CASSRENGYTF,TGTGCCAGCAGCCGTGAGAATGGCTACACCTTC
TRBV2,TRBJ2-5,.,.,CASSPLQGYQETQYF,TGTGCCAGCAGTCCATTACAGGGCTATCAAGAGACCCAGTACTTC
TRBV18,TRBJ1-2,.,TRBD1,CASSTFSPGGLGYTF,TGTGCCAGCTCAACCTTCTCCCCAGGGGGACTTGGCTACACCTTC
TRBV11-2,TRBJ1-4,.,TRBD1,CASSSRGIRDEKLFF,TGTGCCAGCAGCTCCAGGGGGATTAGGGATGAAAAACTGTTTTTT
TRBV9,TRBJ1-1,.,.,CASSARGKVNTEAFF,TGTGCCAGCAGCGCTCGGGGGAAGGTTAACACTGAAGCTTTCTTT
TRBV27,TRBJ2-7,.,TRBD1,CASRNGRTGGFNEQYF,TGTGCCAGCAGGAACGGTAGGACAGGGGGCTTCAACGAGCAGTACTTC
TRBV19,TRBJ1-1,.,TRBD1,CASLLGERGPDTEAFF,TGTGCCAGCCTTTTAGGGGAGAGGGGGCCGGATACTGAAGCTTTCTTT
TRBV2,TRBJ2-1,once,.,CASTTHGTGLNEQFF,TGTGCCAGCACCACCCACGGAACAGGGCTCAATGAGCAGTTCTTC
TRBV5-1,TRBJ1-1,.,.,CASSSFGLGAHTEAFF,TGCGCCAGCAGCTCGTTTGGGTTGGGGGCGCACACTGAAGCTTTCTTT
TRBV6-5,TRBJ1-1,.,.,CASSYNPGALNTEAFF,TGTGCCAGCAGTTACAACCCAGGGGCCTTGAACACTGAAGCTTTCTTT
TRBV4-2,TRBJ1-5,.,TRBD1,CASSLGTGGNQPQHF,TGTGCCAGCAGCCTTGGGACAGGGGGCAATCAGCCCCAGCATTTT
TRBV18,TRBJ2-7,.,.,CASSHRGSLFEQYF,TGTGCCAGCTCACACCGGGGGAGTCTATTCGAGCAGTACTTC
TRBV5-1,TRBJ1-1,.,TRBD1,CASSYQTGQPTEAFF,TGCGCCAGCAGCTATCAGACAGGGCAACCCACTGAAGCTTTCTTT
TRBV6-1,TRBJ1-1,.,.,CASSPNTEAFF,TGTGCCAGCAGTCCTAACACTGAAGCTTTCTTT
TRBV27,TRBJ2-2,.,.,CASSTLDRPPPELFF,TGTGCCAGCAGTACCCTAGACAGGCCCCCGCCGGAGCTGTTTTTT
TRBV21-1,TRBJ2-7,.,.,CASSIRQGLYEQYF,TGTGCCAGCAGCATACGCCAGGGTCTCTACGAGCAGTACTTC
TRBV4-1,TRBJ1-5,.,TRBD1,CASSQDDRAVQPQHF,TGCGCCAGCAGCCAAGACGACAGGGCGGTTCAGCCCCAGCATTTT
TRBV6-5,TRBJ2-7,.,TRBD1,CASSFGQGQQYF,TGTGCCAGCAGCTTCGGACAGGGGCAGCAGTACTTC
TRBV15,TRBJ2-4,.,TRBD1,CTTSIRQGLNIQYF,TGTACCACCAGCATTAGACAGGGATTAAACATTCAGTACTTC
TRBV5-1,TRBJ1-5,.,.,CASSLDRGPQHF,TGCGCCAGCAGCTTGGACCGGGGGCCCCAGCATTTT
TRBV5-8,TRBJ2-6,.,.,CASSRGEAGANVLTF,TGTGCCAGCAGCCGAGGGGAGGCTGGGGCCAACGTCCTGACTTTC
TRBV28,TRBJ1-3,.,.,CASSLSFLGVLGNTIYF,TGTGCCAGCAGTTTATCCTTTCTAGGGGTCCTTGGAAACACCATATATTTT
TRBV10-3,TRBJ2-7,.,TRBD2,CAISESGERGYEQYF,TGTGCCATCAGTGAGTCGGGCGAGCGGGGTTACGAGCAGTACTTC
TRBV9,TRBJ2-2,.,TRBD1,CASSVGGTANTGELFF,TGTGCCAGCAGCGTAGGTGGGACAGCGAACACCGGGGAGCTGTTTTTT
TRBV2,TRBJ2-1,.,TRBD2,CASIAGGYNEQFF,TGTGCCAGCATAGCGGGGGGGTACAATGAGCAGTTCTTC
TRBV2,TRBJ2-1,.,TRBD2,CASRGVSYNEQFF,TGTGCCAGCCGGGGGGTCTCCTACAATGAGCAGTTCTTC
TRBV29-1,TRBJ1-1,.,.,CSSRGGMNTEAFF,TGCAGCTCCCGGGGGGGGATGAACACTGAAGCTTTCTTT
TRBV7-9,TRBJ2-7,.,TRBD1,CASSLEDRVKYF,TGTGCCAGCAGCTTAGAGGACAGGGTTAAGTACTTC
TRBV9,TRBJ2-2,.,.,CASSPVGATGELFF,TGTGCCAGCAGCCCTGTGGGCGCCACCGGGGAGCTGTTTTTT
TRBV20-1,TRBJ2-2,.,TRBD1,CSASGQGKTGELFF,TGCAGTGCTAGTGGACAGGGCAAAACCGGGGAGCTGTTTTTT